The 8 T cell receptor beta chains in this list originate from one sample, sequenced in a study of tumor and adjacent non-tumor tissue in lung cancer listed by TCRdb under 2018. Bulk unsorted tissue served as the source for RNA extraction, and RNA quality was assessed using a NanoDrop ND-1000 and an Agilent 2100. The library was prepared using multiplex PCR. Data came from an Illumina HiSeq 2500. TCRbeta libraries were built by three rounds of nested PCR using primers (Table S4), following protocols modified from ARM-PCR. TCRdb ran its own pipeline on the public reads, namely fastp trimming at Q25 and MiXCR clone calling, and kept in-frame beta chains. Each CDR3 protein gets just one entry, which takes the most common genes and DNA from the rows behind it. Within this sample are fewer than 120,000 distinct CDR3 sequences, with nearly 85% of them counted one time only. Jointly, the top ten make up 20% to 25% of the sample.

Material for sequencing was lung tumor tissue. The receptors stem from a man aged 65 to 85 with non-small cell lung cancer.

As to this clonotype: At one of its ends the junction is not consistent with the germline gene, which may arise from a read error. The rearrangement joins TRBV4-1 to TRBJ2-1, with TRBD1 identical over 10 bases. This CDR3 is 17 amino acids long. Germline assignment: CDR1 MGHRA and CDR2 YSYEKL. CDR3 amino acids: CTSSHSSGTGVYNEQFF. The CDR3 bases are TGCACCAGCAGCCATTCCTCCGGGACAGGGGTATACAATGAGCAGTTCTTC.

The CDR3 is CRGGGSSYNGQFF. The CDR3 DNA reads as TGCAGGGGAGGGGGGAGCTCCTACAATGGGCAATTCTTC. This chain joins TRBV29-1 and TRBJ2-1; D may be TRBD2 (7 bases). This CDR3 has 13 residues. The germline V gene encodes CDR1 SQVTM and CDR2 ANQGSEA.

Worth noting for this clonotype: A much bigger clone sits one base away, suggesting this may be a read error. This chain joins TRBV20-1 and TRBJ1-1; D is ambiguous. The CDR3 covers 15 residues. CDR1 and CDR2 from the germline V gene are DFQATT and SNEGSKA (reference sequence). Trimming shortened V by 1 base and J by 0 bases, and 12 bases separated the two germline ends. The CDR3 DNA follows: TGCAGTGCTAGAGTTTGGTTTGAAATGAACACTGAAGCTTTCTTT. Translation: CSARVWFEMNTEAFF.

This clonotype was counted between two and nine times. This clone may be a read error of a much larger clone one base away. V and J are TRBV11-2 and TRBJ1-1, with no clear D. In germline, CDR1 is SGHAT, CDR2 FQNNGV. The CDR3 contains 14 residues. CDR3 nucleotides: TGTGTCAGCAGCGTCAGGTGGGGTGGCACTGAAGCTTTCTTT. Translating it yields CVSSVRWGGTEAFF.

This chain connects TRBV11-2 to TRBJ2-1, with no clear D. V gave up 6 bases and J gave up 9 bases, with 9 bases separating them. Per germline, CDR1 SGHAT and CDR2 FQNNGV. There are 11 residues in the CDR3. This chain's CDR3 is CASSPRSEQFF. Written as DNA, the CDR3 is TGTGCCAGCAGTCCGCGCAGTGAGCAGTTCTTC.

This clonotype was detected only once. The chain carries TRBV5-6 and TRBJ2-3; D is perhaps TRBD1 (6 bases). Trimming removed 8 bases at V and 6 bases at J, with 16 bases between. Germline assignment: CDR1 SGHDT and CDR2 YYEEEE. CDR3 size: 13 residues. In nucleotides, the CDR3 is TGTGCCAGAAGCCCGGACAGTTTTGATACGCAGTATTTT. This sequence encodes CARSPDSFDTQYF.

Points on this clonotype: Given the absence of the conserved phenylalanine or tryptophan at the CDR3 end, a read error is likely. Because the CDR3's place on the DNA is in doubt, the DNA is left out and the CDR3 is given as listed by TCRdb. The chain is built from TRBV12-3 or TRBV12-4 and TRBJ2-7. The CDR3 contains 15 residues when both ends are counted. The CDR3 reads CASSLKAAGKLEQYL.

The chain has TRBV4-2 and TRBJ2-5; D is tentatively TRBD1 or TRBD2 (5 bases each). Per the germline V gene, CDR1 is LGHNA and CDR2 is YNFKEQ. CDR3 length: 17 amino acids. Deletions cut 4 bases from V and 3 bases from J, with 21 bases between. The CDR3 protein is CASSPLAGGQLEETQYF. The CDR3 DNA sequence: TGTGCCAGCAGCCCATTGGCCGGAGGACAATTAGAAGAGACCCAGTACTTC.